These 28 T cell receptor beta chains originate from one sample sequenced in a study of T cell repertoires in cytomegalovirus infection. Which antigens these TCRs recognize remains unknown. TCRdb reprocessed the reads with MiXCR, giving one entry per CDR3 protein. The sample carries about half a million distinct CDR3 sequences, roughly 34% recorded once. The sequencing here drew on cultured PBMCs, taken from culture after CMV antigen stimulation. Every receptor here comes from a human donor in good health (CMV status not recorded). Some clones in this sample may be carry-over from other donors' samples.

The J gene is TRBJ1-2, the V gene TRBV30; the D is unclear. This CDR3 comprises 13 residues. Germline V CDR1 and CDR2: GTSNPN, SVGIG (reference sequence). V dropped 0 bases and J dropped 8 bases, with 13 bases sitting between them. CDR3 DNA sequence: TGTGCCTGGAGTGTGCAAAGACTTGCCGGCTACACCTTC. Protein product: CAWSVQRLAGYTF.

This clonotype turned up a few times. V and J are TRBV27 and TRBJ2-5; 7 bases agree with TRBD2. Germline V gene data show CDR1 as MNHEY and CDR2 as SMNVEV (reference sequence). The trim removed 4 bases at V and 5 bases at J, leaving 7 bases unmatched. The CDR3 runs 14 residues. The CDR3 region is CASSSGLTWETQYF. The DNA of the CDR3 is TGTGCCAGCAGTTCGGGACTAACGTGGGAGACCCAGTACTTC.

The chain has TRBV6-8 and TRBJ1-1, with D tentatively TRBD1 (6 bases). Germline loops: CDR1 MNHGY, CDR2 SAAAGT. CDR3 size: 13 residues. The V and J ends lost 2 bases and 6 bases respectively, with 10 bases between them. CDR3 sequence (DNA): TGTGCCAGCAGTTACGTCAGGGGCCCTGAAGCTTTCTTT. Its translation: CASSYVRGPEAFF.

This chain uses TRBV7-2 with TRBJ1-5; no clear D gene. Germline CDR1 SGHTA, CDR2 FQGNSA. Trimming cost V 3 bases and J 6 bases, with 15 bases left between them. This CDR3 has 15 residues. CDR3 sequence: CASSFYSGGGQPQHF. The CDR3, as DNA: TGTGCCAGCAGCTTCTACTCGGGAGGTGGTCAGCCCCAGCATTTT.

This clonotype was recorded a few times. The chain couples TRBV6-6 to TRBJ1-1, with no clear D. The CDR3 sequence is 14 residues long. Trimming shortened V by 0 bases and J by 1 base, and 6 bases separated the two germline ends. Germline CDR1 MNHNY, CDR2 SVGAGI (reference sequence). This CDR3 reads CASSYSSPNTEAFF. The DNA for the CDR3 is TGTGCCAGCAGTTACTCGAGCCCGAACACTGAAGCTTTCTTT.

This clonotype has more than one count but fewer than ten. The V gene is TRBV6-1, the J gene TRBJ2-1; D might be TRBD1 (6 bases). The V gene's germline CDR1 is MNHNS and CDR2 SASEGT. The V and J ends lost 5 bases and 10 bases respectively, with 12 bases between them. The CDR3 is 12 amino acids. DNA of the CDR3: TGTGCCAGCAGTTATGGGGGCCTGGAGCAGTTCTTC. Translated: CASSYGGLEQFF.

The CDR3 coding sequence is TGCAGTGCTAGAGAAAAGAAAAGCTCTGGGGCCAACGTCCTGACTTTC. Translating it yields CSAREKKSSGANVLTF. V and J are TRBV20-1 and TRBJ2-6; D uncertain. The CDR3 is 16 amino acids. V was cut by 0 bases and J by 0 bases, with 9 bases left in between. The germline gives CDR1 DFQATT, CDR2 SNEGSKA (reference sequence).

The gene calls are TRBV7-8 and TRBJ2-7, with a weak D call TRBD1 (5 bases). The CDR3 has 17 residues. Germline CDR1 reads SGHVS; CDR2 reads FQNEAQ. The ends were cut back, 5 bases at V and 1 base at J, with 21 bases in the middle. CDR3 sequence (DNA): TGTGCCAGCAGCCCTACTCCCATGGGGCGTTGGTCCTACGAGCAGTACGTC. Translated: CASSPTPMGRWSYEQYV.

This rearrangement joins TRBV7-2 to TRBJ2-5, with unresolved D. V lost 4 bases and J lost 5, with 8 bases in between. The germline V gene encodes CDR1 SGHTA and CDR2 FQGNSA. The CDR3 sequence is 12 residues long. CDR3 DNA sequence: TGTGCCAGCAGCTCCCAGGCCGAGACCCAGTACTTC. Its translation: CASSSQAETQYF.

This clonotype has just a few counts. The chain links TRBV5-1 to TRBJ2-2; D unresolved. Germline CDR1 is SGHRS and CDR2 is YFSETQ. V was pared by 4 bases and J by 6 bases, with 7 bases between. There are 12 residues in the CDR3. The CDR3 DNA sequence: TGCGCCAGCAGCCCGCACGCCGGGGAGCTGTTTTTT. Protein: CASSPHAGELFF. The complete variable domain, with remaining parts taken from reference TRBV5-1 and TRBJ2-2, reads KAGVTQTPRYLIKTRGQQVTLSCSPISGHRSVSWYQQTPGQGLQFLFEYFSETQRNKGNFPGRFSGRQFSNSRSEMNVSTLELGDSALYLCASSPHAGELFFGEGSRLTVL.

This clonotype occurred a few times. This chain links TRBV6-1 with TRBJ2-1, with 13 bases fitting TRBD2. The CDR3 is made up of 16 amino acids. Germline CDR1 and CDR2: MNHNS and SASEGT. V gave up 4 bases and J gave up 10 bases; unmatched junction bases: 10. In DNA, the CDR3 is TGTGCCAGCAGTGCCTTTCAACTAGCGGGAGGGGAGGAGCAGTTCTTC. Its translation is CASSAFQLAGGEEQFF.

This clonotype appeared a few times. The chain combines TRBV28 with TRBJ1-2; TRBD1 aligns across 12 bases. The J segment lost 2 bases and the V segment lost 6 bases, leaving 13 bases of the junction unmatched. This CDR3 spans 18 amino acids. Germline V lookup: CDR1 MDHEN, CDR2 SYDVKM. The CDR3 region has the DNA TGTGCCAGCAGAGTCTCACAGGGACAGGGGGCTGTGAACTATGGCTACACCTTC. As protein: CASRVSQGQGAVNYGYTF.

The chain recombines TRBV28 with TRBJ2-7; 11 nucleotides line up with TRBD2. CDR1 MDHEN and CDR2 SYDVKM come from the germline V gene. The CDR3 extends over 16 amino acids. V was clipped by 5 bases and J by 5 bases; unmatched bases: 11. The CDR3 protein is CASSPLGLAVSDEQYF. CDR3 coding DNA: TGTGCCAGCAGTCCACTGGGACTAGCGGTTTCCGACGAGCAGTACTTC.

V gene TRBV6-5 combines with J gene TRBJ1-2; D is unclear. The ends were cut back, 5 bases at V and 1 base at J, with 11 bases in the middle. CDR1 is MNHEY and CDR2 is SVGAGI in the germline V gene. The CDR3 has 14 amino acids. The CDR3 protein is CASSPITDNYGYTF. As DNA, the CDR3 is TGTGCCAGCAGTCCTATAACAGATAACTATGGCTACACCTTC.

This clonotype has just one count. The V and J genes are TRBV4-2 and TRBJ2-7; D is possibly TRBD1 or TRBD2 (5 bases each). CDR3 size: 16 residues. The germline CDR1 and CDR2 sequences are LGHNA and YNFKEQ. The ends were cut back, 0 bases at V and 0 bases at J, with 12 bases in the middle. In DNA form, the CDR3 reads TGTGCCAGCAGCCAAGAACTGGGGGACCGCTCCTACGAGCAGTACTTC. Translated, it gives CASSQELGDRSYEQYF.

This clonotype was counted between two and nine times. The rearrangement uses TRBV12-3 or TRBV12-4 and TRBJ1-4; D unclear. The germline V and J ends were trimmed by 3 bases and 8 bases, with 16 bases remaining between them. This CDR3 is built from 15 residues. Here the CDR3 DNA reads TGTGCCAGCAGTTTGCGGCAGGCCGTGCGAGAAAAACTGTTTTTT. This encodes CASSLRQAVREKLFF.

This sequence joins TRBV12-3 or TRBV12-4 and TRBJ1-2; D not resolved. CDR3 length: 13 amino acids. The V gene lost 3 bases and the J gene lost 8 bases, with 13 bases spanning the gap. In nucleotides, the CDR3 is TGTGCCAGCAGTTTCCGCGGGATTTTAGGCTACACCTTC. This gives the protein CASSFRGILGYTF.

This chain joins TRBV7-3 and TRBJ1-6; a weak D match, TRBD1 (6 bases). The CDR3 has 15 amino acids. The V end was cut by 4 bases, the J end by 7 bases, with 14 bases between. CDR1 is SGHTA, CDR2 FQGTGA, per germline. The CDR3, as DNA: TGTGCCAGCAGCTCCCAGGGGAGCGGGAATTCACCCCTCCACTTT. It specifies CASSSQGSGNSPLHF.

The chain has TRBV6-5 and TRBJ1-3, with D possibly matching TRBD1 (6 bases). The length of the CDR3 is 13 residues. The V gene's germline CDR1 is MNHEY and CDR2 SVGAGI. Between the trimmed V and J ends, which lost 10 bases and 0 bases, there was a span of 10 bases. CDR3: CATGQHSGNTIYF. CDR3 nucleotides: TGTGCCACCGGACAGCACTCTGGAAACACCATATATTTT.

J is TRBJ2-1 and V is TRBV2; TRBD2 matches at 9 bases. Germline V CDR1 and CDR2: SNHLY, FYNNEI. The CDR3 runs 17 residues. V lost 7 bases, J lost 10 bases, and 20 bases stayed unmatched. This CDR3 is CASNGRQSLAGVQEQFF. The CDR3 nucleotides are TGTGCCAGCAACGGACGACAGTCCTTAGCGGGAGTGCAGGAGCAGTTCTTC.

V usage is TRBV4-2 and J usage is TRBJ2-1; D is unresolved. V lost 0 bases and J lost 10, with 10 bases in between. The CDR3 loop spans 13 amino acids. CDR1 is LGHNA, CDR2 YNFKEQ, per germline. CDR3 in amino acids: CASSQDRPDEQFF. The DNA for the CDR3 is TGTGCCAGCAGCCAAGATCGGCCAGACGAGCAGTTCTTC.

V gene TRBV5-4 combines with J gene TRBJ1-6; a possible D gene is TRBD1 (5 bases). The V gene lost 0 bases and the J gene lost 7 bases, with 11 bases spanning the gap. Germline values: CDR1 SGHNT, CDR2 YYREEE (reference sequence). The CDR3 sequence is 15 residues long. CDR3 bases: TGTGCCAGCAGCTTGGAGGACACCCTAAATTCACCCCTCCACTTT. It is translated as CASSLEDTLNSPLHF.

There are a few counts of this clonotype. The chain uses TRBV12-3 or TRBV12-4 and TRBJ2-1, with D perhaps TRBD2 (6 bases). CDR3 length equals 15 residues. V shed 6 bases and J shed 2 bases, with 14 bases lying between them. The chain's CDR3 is CASRRGTSTYNEQFF. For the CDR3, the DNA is TGTGCCAGCAGGCGCGGGACTTCAACCTACAATGAGCAGTTCTTC.

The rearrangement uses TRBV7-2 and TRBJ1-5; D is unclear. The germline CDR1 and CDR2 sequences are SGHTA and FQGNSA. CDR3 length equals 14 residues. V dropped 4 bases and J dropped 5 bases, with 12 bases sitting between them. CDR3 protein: CASSYELPDQPQHF. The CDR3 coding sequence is TGTGCCAGCAGCTACGAGCTGCCCGATCAGCCCCAGCATTTT.

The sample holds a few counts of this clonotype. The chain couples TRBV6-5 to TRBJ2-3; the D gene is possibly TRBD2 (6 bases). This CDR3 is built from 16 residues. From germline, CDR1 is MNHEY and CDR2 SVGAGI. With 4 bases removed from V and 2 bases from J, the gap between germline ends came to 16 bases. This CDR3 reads CASSFSRENPTDTQYF. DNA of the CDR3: TGTGCCAGCAGTTTTTCACGGGAGAATCCCACAGATACGCAGTATTTT.

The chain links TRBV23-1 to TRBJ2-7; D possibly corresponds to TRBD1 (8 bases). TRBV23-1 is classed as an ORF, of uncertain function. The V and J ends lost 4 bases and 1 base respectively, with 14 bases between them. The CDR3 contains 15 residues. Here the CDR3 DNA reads TGCGCCAGCAGTCTGGCGGGGGACAGGTCCTACGAGCAGTACGTC. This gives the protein CASSLAGDRSYEQYV.

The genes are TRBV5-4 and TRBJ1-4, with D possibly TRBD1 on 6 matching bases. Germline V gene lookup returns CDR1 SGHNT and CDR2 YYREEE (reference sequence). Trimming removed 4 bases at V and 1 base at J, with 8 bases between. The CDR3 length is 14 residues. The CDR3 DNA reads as TGTGCCAGCAGCGTGGACAGAACTAATGAAAAACTGTTTTTT. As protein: CASSVDRTNEKLFF.

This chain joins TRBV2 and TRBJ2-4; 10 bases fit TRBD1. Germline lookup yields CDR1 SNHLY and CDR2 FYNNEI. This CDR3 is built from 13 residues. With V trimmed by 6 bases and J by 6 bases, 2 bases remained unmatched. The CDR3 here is CASRDRGLNIQYF. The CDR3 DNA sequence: TGTGCCAGCAGGGACAGGGGGTTAAACATTCAGTACTTC.